A selection of T cell receptor beta chains follows, all from one sample in a study of cytotoxic CD8 clonotypes in ibrutinib-treated CLL. Assay: immunoSEQ multiplex PCR; the TCRdb copy retains only in-frame clones and omits some. The profile covers about 200,000 clones, with about two thirds appearing a single time and 13% taken by the ten largest. The sample here was PBMCs, taken after 24 months of ibrutinib treatment. The receptors come from a human donor with chronic lymphocytic leukemia. Each CDR3 is given with its conserved first and last residue. The order of the fields is D gene, V gene, clone size, J gene, CDR3 protein, CDR3 DNA. D genes are given only for firm matches. Clone size, where shown, is once, few, many, or a class for clones that have expanded.

>TRBD1|TRBV9|few|TRBJ1-2
CASSVGSPGQGASGYGYTF
TGTGCCAGCAGCGTGGGAAGTCCGGGACAGGGGGCTAGTGGCTATGGCTACACCTTC
>-|TRBV6-5|-|TRBJ2-7
CASSKAGSPYEQYF
TGTGCCAGCAGCAAGGCAGGGTCCCCCTACGAGCAGTACTTC
>TRBD1|TRBV5-1|once|TRBJ2-7
CASSLTGGQGPREQYF
TGCGCCAGCAGCTTGACCGGGGGACAGGGTCCCCGCGAGCAGTACTTC
>-|TRBV7-2|-|TRBJ2-7
CASSLEHSNYEQYF
TGTGCCAGCAGCTTAGAACACAGTAACTACGAGCAGTACTTC
>-|TRBV4-1|-|TRBJ1-5
CASSLRTDSNQPQHF
TGCGCCAGCAGCCTTCGGACGGATAGCAATCAGCCCCAGCATTTT
>TRBD2|TRBV29-1|-|TRBJ2-5
CSVEMLAVGGVETQYF
TGCAGCGTTGAGATGCTAGCGGTAGGCGGCGTAGAGACCCAGTACTTC
>TRBD2|TRBV5-1|-|TRBJ2-2
CASSYGLAGRFGELFF
TGCGCCAGCAGCTACGGACTAGCGGGAAGATTCGGGGAGCTGTTTTTT
>TRBD1|TRBV18|few|TRBJ1-4
CASSPPGQVGEKLFF
TGTGCCAGCTCACCACCGGGACAGGTGGGGGAAAAACTGTTTTTT
>-|TRBV6-5|-|TRBJ1-2
CASSYDSGGGYTF
TGTGCCAGCAGTTACGACTCAGGCGGTGGCTACACCTTC
>-|TRBV11-1|-|TRBJ2-2
CASSKGHNTGELFF
TGTGCCAGCAGCAAGGGACATAACACCGGGGAGCTGTTTTTT
>-|TRBV30|-|TRBJ2-3
CAWATSTPSTDTQYF
TGTGCCTGGGCAACTAGTACCCCTAGCACAGATACGCAGTATTTT
>-|TRBV5-1|-|TRBJ1-2
CASSYIWGSYGYTF
TGCGCCAGCAGTTATATCTGGGGTAGCTATGGCTACACCTTC
>-|TRBV6-1|few|TRBJ2-1
CASVWSLKGGEQFF
TGTGCCAGCGTGTGGTCGTTGAAGGGTGGTGAGCAGTTCTTC
>-|TRBV7-2|-|TRBJ1-2
CASSLALAAGGYTF
TGTGCCAGCAGCTTAGCGTTGGCGGCTGGAGGCTACACCTTC
>TRBD2|TRBV9|-|TRBJ2-4
CASSAGLAGQNIQYF
TGTGCCAGCAGCGCGGGACTAGCGGGACAAAACATTCAGTACTTC
>-|TRBV7-9|-|TRBJ2-1
CASSLTSNEQFF
TGTGCCAGCAGCTTGACTAGTAACGAGCAGTTCTTC
>-|TRBV6-5|-|TRBJ1-2
CASSYSSRLEGYTF
TGTGCCAGCAGTTACTCCTCCAGGTTAGAAGGCTACACCTTC
>TRBD2|TRBV7-2|once|TRBJ2-7
CASSLFPGGPYEQYF
TGTGCCAGCAGCTTATTTCCGGGAGGGCCGTACGAGCAGTACTTC
>TRBD1|TRBV19|few|TRBJ1-2
CASQQNRGRVTNYGYTF
TGTGCCAGCCAACAGAACAGGGGGAGAGTGACTAACTATGGCTACACCTTC
>-|TRBV6-1|-|TRBJ1-3
CASREASGNTIYF
TGTGCCAGCAGGGAGGCCTCTGGAAACACCATATATTTT
>-|TRBV28|many|TRBJ1-3
CASRHREVSGNTIYF
TGTGCCAGCAGACACAGGGAGGTCTCTGGAAACACCATATATTTT
>-|TRBV2|few|TRBJ1-5
CASSRRQNSNQPQHF
TGTGCCAGCAGTCGGAGACAGAATAGCAATCAGCCCCAGCATTTT
>-|TRBV5-1|-|TRBJ2-2
CASSRGLNTGELFF
TGCGCCAGCAGCCGGGGGTTAAACACCGGGGAGCTGTTTTTT
>-|TRBV4-3|-|TRBJ1-1
CASSQGDFNTEAFF
TGCGCCAGCAGCCAAGGTGATTTTAACACTGAAGCTTTCTTT
>TRBD2|TRBV2|once|TRBJ2-3
CAITPGLARTDTQYF
TGTGCCATAACCCCGGGACTAGCGCGCACAGATACGCAGTATTTT
>-|TRBV7-2|-|TRBJ2-5
CASSLSWGEETQYF
TGTGCCAGCAGCTTATCATGGGGAGAAGAGACCCAGTACTTC
>-|TRBV7-2|-|TRBJ2-5
CASTPRVSQETQYF
TGTGCCAGCACCCCGAGGGTGAGCCAAGAGACCCAGTACTTC
>TRBD2|TRBV7-3|few|TRBJ2-3
CASSLLAGSTDTQYF
TGTGCCAGCAGCTTACTAGCGGGAAGCACAGATACGCAGTATTTT
>TRBD1|TRBV27|-|TRBJ2-7
CASLSTGTGSYEQYF
TGTGCCAGCCTAAGCACCGGGACAGGGTCCTACGAGCAGTACTTC
>TRBD2|TRBV7-8|-|TRBJ2-3
CASSLVGLASSTDTQYF
TGTGCCAGCAGCTTAGTTGGACTAGCCTCGAGCACAGATACGCAGTATTTT
>-|TRBV19|-|TRBJ2-3
CASSIQVRDTDTQYF
TGTGCCAGTAGTATACAGGTTAGGGACACAGATACGCAGTATTTT
>-|TRBV7-2|-|TRBJ1-2
CASSLVSLNKGYTF
TGTGCCAGCAGCTTAGTGTCCCTAAACAAGGGCTACACCTTC
>TRBD2|TRBV6-4|-|TRBJ2-1
CASSEHVLAGVAQFF
TGTGCCAGCAGTGAGCATGTTCTAGCGGGAGTTGCGCAGTTCTTC
>TRBD1|TRBV18|-|TRBJ2-7
CASSPSVSGGSYEQYF
TGTGCCAGCTCACCATCGGTCTCAGGGGGCTCCTACGAGCAGTACTTC
>TRBD1|TRBV7-2|-|TRBJ2-3
CASSSLSRGYLAGTDTQYF
TGTGCCAGCAGCTCGCTGAGCAGGGGGTACCTAGCTGGGACAGATACGCAGTATTTT
>TRBD1|TRBV27|-|TRBJ2-2
CASSPRDRGTGELFF
TGTGCCAGCAGTCCCCGGGACAGGGGCACCGGGGAGCTGTTTTTT
>-|TRBV10-3|few|TRBJ2-7
CAISESTGRTYEQYF
TGTGCCATCAGTGAGTCTACCGGGAGAACCTACGAGCAGTACTTC
>-|TRBV6-5|few|TRBJ1-5
CASSSRDKLGQPQHF
TGTGCCAGCAGTTCCCGGGACAAGTTAGGTCAGCCCCAGCATTTT
>TRBD2|TRBV9|once|TRBJ2-7
CASSVVPGGGYEQYF
TGTGCCAGCAGCGTAGTTCCGGGGGGAGGGTACGAGCAGTACTTC
>TRBD1|TRBV7-6|-|TRBJ2-7
CASSFRTGPYEQYF
TGTGCCAGCAGCTTTAGGACAGGGCCCTACGAGCAGTACTTC
>-|TRBV7-3|-|TRBJ1-2
CASSLSGSDYGYTF
TGTGCCAGCAGCTTATCAGGGAGCGACTATGGCTACACCTTC
>TRBD2|TRBV10-3|few|TRBJ2-1
CAISGLAGGNDEQFF
TGTGCCATCAGTGGCTTAGCGGGAGGCAACGATGAGCAGTTCTTC
>-|TRBV18|-|TRBJ1-1
CASSSSYSNTEAFF
TGTGCCAGCTCATCATCTTACAGTAACACTGAAGCTTTCTTT
>-|TRBV15|once|TRBJ1-5
CATSRRSQGQPQHF
TGTGCCACCAGCAGAAGAAGTCAGGGTCAGCCCCAGCATTTT
>-|TRBV6-1|once|TRBJ1-3
CASNLGAPRGNTIYF
TGTGCCAGCAACTTAGGTGCCCCTCGTGGAAACACCATATATTTT
>-|TRBV4-1|-|TRBJ2-7
CASCPLGGAGTLYEQYF
TGCGCCAGCTGCCCCCTGGGGGGAGCGGGGACACTCTACGAGCAGTACTTC
>-|TRBV9|-|TRBJ2-4
CASSVAGGNIQYF
TGTGCCAGCAGCGTAGCCGGGGGAAACATTCAGTACTTC
>TRBD2|TRBV30|once|TRBJ2-7
CAWSEGLAGSYEQYF
TGTGCCTGGAGTGAGGGACTAGCGGGATCCTACGAGCAGTACTTC
>-|TRBV5-6|-|TRBJ1-4
CASSPGPLEEKLFF
TGTGCCAGCAGCCCCGGGCCATTGGAAGAAAAACTGTTTTTT
>TRBD2|TRBV7-6|-|TRBJ2-5
CASSPPGTSGRALETQYF
TGTGCCAGCAGCCCCCCCGGGACTAGCGGGAGGGCCCTCGAGACCCAGTACTTC
>TRBD2|TRBV7-2|few|TRBJ2-1
CASSLAGGLSNTEQFF
TGTGCCAGCAGCTTAGCGGGGGGACTATCAAATACAGAGCAGTTCTTC
>-|TRBV6-1|-|TRBJ2-3
CASGRTDTQYF
TGTGCCAGCGGGCGGACAGATACGCAGTATTTT
>-|TRBV18|-|TRBJ2-1
CASSPSRISYNEQFF
TGTGCCAGCTCACCAAGCAGAATCTCCTACAATGAGCAGTTCTTC
>-|TRBV11-2|-|TRBJ1-2
CASSPAGSLLYGYTF
TGTGCCAGCAGCCCCGCAGGGAGTCTACTCTATGGCTACACCTTC
>-|TRBV7-8|-|TRBJ1-1
CASSLRASLTNTEAFF
TGTGCCAGCAGCTTAAGGGCGTCGCTAACAAACACTGAAGCTTTCTTT
>-|TRBV6-6|-|TRBJ1-4
CASSGPDHPTNEKLFF
TGTGCCAGCAGTGGGCCAGACCACCCAACTAATGAAAAACTGTTTTTT
>-|TRBV4-3|-|TRBJ2-4
CASSQDRSPAVAKNIQYF
TGCGCCAGCAGCCAAGATCGGTCGCCAGCGGTGGCCAAAAACATTCAGTACTTC
>-|TRBV6-1|once|TRBJ1-2
CASSLSNYGYTF
TGTGCCAGCAGTTTAAGTAACTATGGCTACACCTTC